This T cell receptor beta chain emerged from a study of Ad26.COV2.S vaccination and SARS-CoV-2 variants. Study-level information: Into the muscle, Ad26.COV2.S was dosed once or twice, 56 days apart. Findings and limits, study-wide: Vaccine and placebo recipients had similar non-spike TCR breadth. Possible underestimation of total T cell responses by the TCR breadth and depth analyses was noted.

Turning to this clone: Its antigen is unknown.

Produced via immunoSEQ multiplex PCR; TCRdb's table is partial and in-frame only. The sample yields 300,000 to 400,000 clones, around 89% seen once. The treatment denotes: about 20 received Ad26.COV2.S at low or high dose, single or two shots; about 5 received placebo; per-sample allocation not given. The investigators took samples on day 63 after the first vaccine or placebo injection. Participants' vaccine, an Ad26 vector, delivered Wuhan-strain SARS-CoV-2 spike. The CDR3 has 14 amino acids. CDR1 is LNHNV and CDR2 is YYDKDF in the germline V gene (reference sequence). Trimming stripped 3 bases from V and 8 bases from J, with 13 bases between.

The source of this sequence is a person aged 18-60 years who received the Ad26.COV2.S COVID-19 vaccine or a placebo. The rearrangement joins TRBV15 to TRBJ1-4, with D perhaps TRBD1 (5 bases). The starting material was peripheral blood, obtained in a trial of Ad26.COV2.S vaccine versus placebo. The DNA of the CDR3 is TGTGCCACCAGCAGGGGGGGAGTTGGAGAAAAACTGTTTTTT. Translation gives CATSRGGVGEKLFF.